This is a list of T cell receptor beta chains from one sample in a study of graft-versus-host responses after intestinal transplantation. Antigens for these TCRs are unknown. Only in-frame clones appear in the TCRdb table, and some are missing; sequencing was by immunoSEQ multiplex PCR. The table records about 93,000 clones, over 80% of them present only once. The sequencing here drew on unstimulated CD8+ T cells sorted from spleen or lymph node cells, taken before intestinal transplant. The origin of the receptors is a human donor who received an intestinal transplant. The CDR3 runs from the conserved cysteine through the conserved F or W. Fields, in order: J gene, D gene, clone size, V gene, CDR3 protein, CDR3 DNA. The D gene is left open where the match is weak. Some rows mark clone size as missing; the rest say once, few, many or name a class of expanded clone.

j_call: TRBJ2-7
d_call: TRBD1
clone_size: .
v_call: TRBV10-2
cdr3_aa: CASSEGGQGYHEQYF
cdr3_nt: TGCGCCAGCAGTGAGGGGGGACAGGGGTACCACGAGCAGTACTTC

j_call: TRBJ1-2
d_call: TRBD1
clone_size: .
v_call: TRBV6-5
cdr3_aa: CASSFEPTGISGYTF
cdr3_nt: TGTGCCAGCAGTTTCGAGCCGACAGGGATTAGTGGCTACACCTTC

j_call: TRBJ2-3
d_call: TRBD1
clone_size: .
v_call: TRBV19
cdr3_aa: CASSIWGQGPTDTQYF
cdr3_nt: TGTGCCAGTAGTATTTGGGGACAGGGTCCCACAGATACGCAGTATTTT

j_call: TRBJ2-7
d_call: TRBD1
clone_size: .
v_call: TRBV11-1
cdr3_aa: CASSLGDRAEQYF
cdr3_nt: TGTGCCAGCAGCTTAGGGGACAGGGCCGAGCAGTACTTC

j_call: TRBJ2-5
d_call: TRBD1
clone_size: .
v_call: TRBV11-2
cdr3_aa: CASSLDVQGAWGRETQYF
cdr3_nt: TGTGCCAGCAGCTTAGATGTCCAGGGGGCTTGGGGTCGGGAGACCCAGTACTTC

j_call: TRBJ2-6
d_call: TRBD2
clone_size: .
v_call: TRBV13
cdr3_aa: CASSSKLTGLAGKGAGANVLTF
cdr3_nt: TGTGCCAGCAGCTCAAAACTCACGGGACTAGCGGGGAAGGGCGCTGGGGCCAACGTCCTGACTTTC

j_call: TRBJ1-1
d_call: .
clone_size: .
v_call: TRBV27
cdr3_aa: CASSLISPDTEAFF
cdr3_nt: TGTGCCAGCAGTCTAATTAGCCCGGACACTGAAGCTTTCTTT

j_call: TRBJ2-5
d_call: .
clone_size: .
v_call: TRBV7-9
cdr3_aa: CASSFGGEETQYF
cdr3_nt: TGTGCCAGCAGCTTTGGAGGGGAAGAGACCCAGTACTTC

j_call: TRBJ2-7
d_call: TRBD1
clone_size: few
v_call: TRBV6-6
cdr3_aa: CASSSTGAGEQYF
cdr3_nt: TGTGCCAGCAGTTCAACAGGGGCTGGGGAGCAGTACTTC

j_call: TRBJ2-7
d_call: .
clone_size: many
v_call: TRBV4-3
cdr3_aa: CASSQDRGGWYEQYF
cdr3_nt: TGCGCCAGCAGCCAAGATAGGGGGGGCTGGTACGAGCAGTACTTC

j_call: TRBJ2-1
d_call: TRBD2
clone_size: .
v_call: TRBV28
cdr3_aa: CASRSGRAGNEQFF
cdr3_nt: TGTGCCAGCAGAAGCGGGAGGGCCGGCAATGAGCAGTTCTTC

j_call: TRBJ1-2
d_call: .
clone_size: once
v_call: TRBV4-1
cdr3_aa: CASSPDFLQYGYTF
cdr3_nt: TGCGCCAGCAGCCCCGACTTCCTACAATATGGCTACACCTTC

j_call: TRBJ1-1
d_call: TRBD1
clone_size: .
v_call: TRBV6-1
cdr3_aa: CASSETGTGGAEAFF
cdr3_nt: TGTGCCAGCAGTGAAACCGGGACAGGGGGAGCTGAAGCTTTCTTT

j_call: TRBJ2-2
d_call: .
clone_size: .
v_call: TRBV4-1
cdr3_aa: CASQESGELFF
cdr3_nt: TGCGCCAGCCAGGAATCGGGGGAGCTGTTTTTT

j_call: TRBJ2-7
d_call: .
clone_size: once
v_call: TRBV5-6
cdr3_aa: CASSSRGSPRPYEQYF
cdr3_nt: TGTGCCAGCAGCTCTCGGGGGTCTCCGCGCCCCTACGAGCAGTACTTC

j_call: TRBJ2-3
d_call: .
clone_size: .
v_call: TRBV5-1
cdr3_aa: CASSFGGEDTQYF
cdr3_nt: TGCGCCAGCAGCTTCGGAGGGGAAGATACGCAGTATTTT

j_call: TRBJ2-3
d_call: TRBD2
clone_size: .
v_call: TRBV4-1
cdr3_aa: CASSQVAGGQDTQYF
cdr3_nt: TGCGCCAGCAGCCAAGTCGCGGGGGGGCAGGATACGCAGTATTTT

j_call: TRBJ2-7
d_call: .
clone_size: .
v_call: TRBV29-1
cdr3_aa: CSIYSSSYEQYF
cdr3_nt: TGCAGCATTTACTCGTCCTCCTACGAGCAGTACTTC

j_call: TRBJ1-1
d_call: .
clone_size: .
v_call: TRBV4-1
cdr3_aa: CASSLRDTLNTEAFF
cdr3_nt: TGCGCCAGCAGCCTACGGGACACCCTGAACACTGAAGCTTTCTTT

j_call: TRBJ2-7
d_call: .
clone_size: .
v_call: TRBV6-1
cdr3_aa: CASSEEGGGDRGYEQYF
cdr3_nt: TGTGCCAGCAGTGAAGAGGGCGGGGGGGACAGGGGTTACGAGCAGTACTTC

j_call: TRBJ1-6
d_call: .
clone_size: once
v_call: TRBV19
cdr3_aa: CASSIDSGVSSPLHF
cdr3_nt: TGTGCCAGTAGTATAGATTCAGGGGTCAGTTCACCCCTCCACTTT

j_call: TRBJ1-2
d_call: .
clone_size: .
v_call: TRBV27
cdr3_aa: CASSFGVSYGYTF
cdr3_nt: TGTGCCAGCAGTTTCGGGGTCTCCTATGGCTACACCTTC

j_call: TRBJ2-7
d_call: .
clone_size: .
v_call: TRBV5-6
cdr3_aa: CASSLFESYEQYF
cdr3_nt: TGTGCCAGCAGCTTGTTCGAGTCCTACGAGCAGTACTTC

j_call: TRBJ2-7
d_call: TRBD2
clone_size: .
v_call: TRBV13
cdr3_aa: CASSLSQVRGLAAYEQYF
cdr3_nt: TGTGCCAGCAGCTTATCTCAAGTTCGGGGACTAGCGGCATACGAGCAGTACTTC

j_call: TRBJ2-7
d_call: TRBD2
clone_size: once
v_call: TRBV29-1
cdr3_aa: CSAGTSDYEQYF
cdr3_nt: TGCAGCGCTGGGACTAGCGACTACGAGCAGTACTTC

j_call: TRBJ2-1
d_call: .
clone_size: .
v_call: TRBV19
cdr3_aa: CASSRLRGNEQFF
cdr3_nt: TGTGCCAGTAGCCGCCTCAGGGGCAATGAGCAGTTCTTC

j_call: TRBJ2-1
d_call: .
clone_size: .
v_call: TRBV6-5
cdr3_aa: CASSYIAGVNNEQFF
cdr3_nt: TGTGCCAGCAGTTACATCGCAGGGGTTAACAATGAGCAGTTCTTC

j_call: TRBJ2-2
d_call: .
clone_size: .
v_call: TRBV7-6
cdr3_aa: CASSHRRGGNTGELFF
cdr3_nt: TGTGCCAGCAGCCACCGGAGGGGAGGGAACACCGGGGAGCTGTTTTTT

j_call: TRBJ2-1
d_call: .
clone_size: .
v_call: TRBV4-3
cdr3_aa: CASSQVLVGGDNEQFF
cdr3_nt: TGCGCCAGCAGCCAAGTGCTCGTCGGGGGTGACAATGAGCAGTTCTTC

j_call: TRBJ1-1
d_call: .
clone_size: .
v_call: TRBV9
cdr3_aa: CASKGPGNTEAFF
cdr3_nt: TGTGCCAGCAAAGGCCCGGGGAACACTGAAGCTTTCTTT

j_call: TRBJ2-3
d_call: TRBD2
clone_size: once
v_call: TRBV7-3
cdr3_aa: CASSPAGTSGSTDTQYF
cdr3_nt: TGTGCCAGCAGCCCGGCGGGGACTAGCGGGAGCACAGATACGCAGTATTTT